A selection of T cell receptor beta chains follows, all from one sample in a study of graft-versus-host responses after intestinal transplantation. Their antigen targets remain unknown. The data were produced by immunoSEQ multiplex PCR, yet TCRdb's version contains in-frame clones alone and is incomplete. This table has about 90,000 clones, roughly 93% appearing once. The sequenced sample was unstimulated CD4+ T cells sorted from spleen or lymph node cells, obtained before transplant. The receptor set was obtained from a human donor who was the organ donor for an intestinal transplant. Both conserved end residues are part of each CDR3. Each record gives: V gene, D gene, clone size, J gene, CDR3 protein, CDR3 DNA. The D gene is left open where the match is weak. A row's size may be missing; if present it is once, few, many or a size class.

V: TRBV9; D: NA; size: NA; J: TRBJ2-2; CDR3: CASSTNPNTGELFF; DNA: TGTGCCAGTTCGACTAATCCGAACACCGGGGAGCTGTTTTTT
V: TRBV6-6; D: NA; size: NA; J: TRBJ1-2; CDR3: CASTDRGGATVYGYTF; DNA: TGTGCCAGCACTGATCGAGGGGGGGCTACTGTCTATGGCTACACCTTC
V: TRBV5-6; D: TRBD1; size: once; J: TRBJ2-5; CDR3: CASSVDRGRLGQETQYF; DNA: TGTGCCAGCAGCGTCGACAGGGGGCGCCTGGGCCAAGAGACCCAGTACTTC
V: TRBV6-5; D: NA; size: NA; J: TRBJ1-5; CDR3: CASSVLLGASQPQHF; DNA: TGTGCCAGCAGTGTTTTGTTAGGGGCCAGTCAGCCCCAGCATTTT
V: TRBV29-1; D: NA; size: NA; J: TRBJ1-1; CDR3: CSVIPHGGGNTEAFF; DNA: TGCAGCGTTATTCCCCATGGAGGGGGGAACACTGAAGCTTTCTTT
V: TRBV7-3; D: TRBD2; size: once; J: TRBJ2-1; CDR3: CASSSGTSGGHSYNEQFF; DNA: TGTGCCAGCAGCTCGGGGACTAGCGGGGGACACTCCTACAATGAGCAGTTCTTC
V: TRBV6-9; D: TRBD2; size: NA; J: TRBJ2-7; CDR3: CASSSGTKYYEQYF; DNA: TGTGCCAGCAGTTCCGGGACTAAGTACTACGAGCAGTACTTC
V: TRBV18; D: NA; size: NA; J: TRBJ1-1; CDR3: CASSFRDTISGAFF; DNA: TGTGCCAGCTCATTCCGGGACACGATATCTGGGGCTTTCTTT
V: TRBV19; D: NA; size: NA; J: TRBJ1-6; CDR3: CASSIESRNNSPLHF; DNA: TGTGCCAGTAGTATAGAGTCAAGGAATAATTCACCCCTCCACTTT
V: TRBV19; D: NA; size: NA; J: TRBJ1-2; CDR3: CASTREVRNYGYTF; DNA: TGTGCCAGTACACGGGAAGTCAGAAATTATGGCTACACCTTC
V: TRBV14; D: NA; size: NA; J: TRBJ1-3; CDR3: CASSQVSGNTIYF; DNA: TGTGCCAGCAGCCAGGTATCGGGAAACACCATATATTTT
V: TRBV30; D: NA; size: NA; J: TRBJ1-6; CDR3: CALDSYLYNSPLHF; DNA: TGTGCCTTGGACAGCTATCTCTATAATTCACCCCTCCACTTT
V: TRBV14; D: NA; size: NA; J: TRBJ2-3; CDR3: CASSQERLGVLGTDTQYF; DNA: TGTGCCAGCAGCCAAGAAAGATTGGGGGTTTTGGGCACAGATACGCAGTATTTT
V: TRBV19; D: TRBD1; size: NA; J: TRBJ2-2; CDR3: CASSIEGEGQGGIRELFF; DNA: TGTGCCAGTAGTATAGAGGGCGAGGGACAGGGTGGAATCCGGGAGCTGTTTTTT
V: TRBV5-5; D: TRBD1; size: NA; J: TRBJ2-7; CDR3: CASSFVASQGDYEQYF; DNA: TGTGCCAGCAGCTTTGTGGCCTCACAGGGGGACTACGAGCAGTACTTC
V: TRBV27; D: TRBD2; size: once; J: TRBJ2-2; CDR3: CASSISGRYTGELFF; DNA: TGTGCCAGCAGTATATCCGGGAGGTACACCGGGGAGCTGTTTTTT
V: TRBV5-4; D: TRBD2; size: few; J: TRBJ2-7; CDR3: CASSHTSGGNEQYF; DNA: TGTGCCAGCAGCCACACTAGCGGGGGAAACGAGCAGTACTTC
V: TRBV7-2; D: NA; size: NA; J: TRBJ2-3; CDR3: CASSNRVSDTQYF; DNA: TGTGCCAGCAGTAACAGGGTCTCAGATACGCAGTATTTT
V: TRBV7-3; D: NA; size: NA; J: TRBJ1-6; CDR3: CASSLNAGALNSPLHF; DNA: TGTGCCAGCAGCTTAAACGCGGGGGCGCTAAATTCACCCCTCCACTTT
V: TRBV9; D: NA; size: NA; J: TRBJ2-5; CDR3: CASSVGFRIVETQYF; DNA: TGTGCCAGCAGCGTAGGGTTCAGGATCGTAGAGACCCAGTACTTC
V: TRBV7-3; D: NA; size: NA; J: TRBJ2-3; CDR3: CASSLRGRGLTDTQYF; DNA: TGTGCCAGCAGCTTAAGGGGGCGGGGACTCACAGATACGCAGTATTTT
V: TRBV2; D: TRBD1; size: NA; J: TRBJ1-1; CDR3: CASSWRGTGSLAEAFF; DNA: TGTGCCAGCAGTTGGCGGGGGACAGGGTCTTTGGCTGAAGCTTTCTTT
V: TRBV18; D: NA; size: NA; J: TRBJ2-3; CDR3: CASSPPGALPTDTQYF; DNA: TGTGCCAGCTCACCACCGGGGGCCTTGCCCACAGATACGCAGTATTTT
V: TRBV7-6; D: NA; size: NA; J: TRBJ2-7; CDR3: CASSRDRNYEQYF; DNA: TGTGCCAGCAGCCGCGACAGAAACTACGAGCAGTACTTC
V: TRBV5-1; D: TRBD1; size: NA; J: TRBJ2-7; CDR3: CASSLGGSPSYEQYF; DNA: TGCGCCAGCAGCTTAGGGGGCTCCCCCTCTTACGAGCAGTACTTC
V: TRBV10-1; D: NA; size: NA; J: TRBJ2-7; CDR3: CASSELRTAIYEQYF; DNA: TGCGCCAGCAGTGAGCTCAGGACAGCAATCTACGAGCAGTACTTC
V: TRBV7-9; D: NA; size: NA; J: TRBJ1-6; CDR3: CASSPRQVNDSPLHF; DNA: TGTGCCAGCAGCCCCAGACAGGTTAATGATTCACCCCTCCACTTT
V: TRBV7-3; D: NA; size: NA; J: TRBJ2-1; CDR3: CASSLVVTDEQFF; DNA: TGTGCCAGCAGCTTAGTGGTCACCGATGAGCAGTTCTTC
V: TRBV12-5; D: NA; size: NA; J: TRBJ1-1; CDR3: CASGLVGDTEAFF; DNA: TGTGCTAGTGGTTTGGTGGGGGACACTGAAGCTTTCTTT
V: TRBV5-1; D: TRBD2; size: NA; J: TRBJ2-1; CDR3: CASSSRGGPSGEQFF; DNA: TGCGCCAGCAGCTCGCGGGGGGGCCCTTCGGGTGAGCAGTTCTTC
V: TRBV28; D: NA; size: NA; J: TRBJ1-4; CDR3: CASSSPSTNEKLFF; DNA: TGTGCCAGCAGTTCCCCGTCAACTAATGAAAAACTGTTTTTT
V: TRBV7-9; D: TRBD1; size: NA; J: TRBJ1-6; CDR3: CASSLGTGTGYSPLHF; DNA: TGTGCCAGCAGCTTAGGGACCGGGACAGGGTACTCACCCCTCCACTTT
V: TRBV18; D: TRBD1; size: NA; J: TRBJ2-3; CDR3: CASSPWTGDLTDTQYF; DNA: TGTGCCAGCTCACCTTGGACAGGGGATCTCACAGATACGCAGTATTTT
V: TRBV5-5; D: NA; size: NA; J: TRBJ1-2; CDR3: CASSLAGGYGYTF; DNA: TGTGCCAGCAGCTTGGCCGGAGGCTATGGCTACACCTTC
V: TRBV6-5; D: TRBD1; size: NA; J: TRBJ1-6; CDR3: CASSYSRGPNSPLHF; DNA: TGTGCCAGCAGTTACTCGAGGGGGCCTAATTCACCCCTCCACTTT
V: TRBV29-1; D: NA; size: NA; J: TRBJ1-1; CDR3: CSVQGVGEAFF; DNA: TGCAGCGTCCAGGGTGTTGGGGAAGCTTTCTTT
V: TRBV29-1; D: TRBD1; size: NA; J: TRBJ1-1; CDR3: CSGATGAPNTEAFF; DNA: TGCAGCGGGGCGACAGGGGCCCCGAACACTGAAGCTTTCTTT
V: TRBV7-8; D: TRBD1; size: NA; J: TRBJ2-6; CDR3: CASSSDRVPRVLTF; DNA: TGTGCCAGCAGCTCCGACAGGGTTCCTCGCGTCCTGACTTTC
V: TRBV6-5; D: NA; size: NA; J: TRBJ1-6; CDR3: CASSYVGSPLHF; DNA: TGTGCCAGCAGTTACGTCGGGTCACCCCTCCACTTT
V: TRBV29-1; D: TRBD2; size: NA; J: TRBJ2-3; CDR3: CSVERGGPDTQYF; DNA: TGCAGCGTTGAACGGGGGGGCCCAGATACGCAGTATTTT
V: TRBV28; D: TRBD1; size: NA; J: TRBJ2-5; CDR3: CASSRIDRDVETQYF; DNA: TGTGCCAGCAGCCGAATCGACAGGGATGTGGAGACCCAGTACTTC
V: TRBV9; D: NA; size: NA; J: TRBJ1-3; CDR3: CASRGLGNTIYF; DNA: TGTGCCAGCCGCGGACTAGGAAACACCATATATTTT
V: TRBV6-1; D: NA; size: NA; J: TRBJ1-2; CDR3: CASMELVYGYTF; DNA: TGTGCCAGCATGGAGTTGGTCTATGGCTACACCTTC
V: TRBV29-1; D: TRBD1; size: NA; J: TRBJ1-1; CDR3: CSVARTGGMNTEAFF; DNA: TGCAGCGTTGCTAGAACAGGGGGAATGAACACTGAAGCTTTCTTT
V: TRBV6-5; D: TRBD1; size: NA; J: TRBJ2-5; CDR3: CASSRDRVGETQYF; DNA: TGTGCCAGCAGCCGAGACAGGGTAGGGGAGACCCAGTACTTC
V: TRBV5-5; D: TRBD1; size: NA; J: TRBJ2-5; CDR3: CASSHPEGQGGEETQYF; DNA: TGTGCCAGCAGCCATCCGGAGGGACAGGGAGGAGAAGAGACCCAGTACTTC
V: TRBV7-7; D: TRBD1; size: NA; J: TRBJ2-2; CDR3: CASSSTGGGVPGELFF; DNA: TGTGCTAGCAGCTCAACAGGGGGCGGCGTCCCCGGGGAGCTGTTTTTT
V: TRBV5-4; D: NA; size: NA; J: TRBJ1-1; CDR3: CASSKAGAGGAGTEAFF; DNA: TGTGCCAGCAGCAAGGCAGGGGCCGGAGGGGCGGGGACTGAAGCTTTCTTT
V: TRBV28; D: TRBD2; size: NA; J: TRBJ2-3; CDR3: CASSFRTSADTQYF; DNA: TGTGCCAGCAGCTTTAGGACTAGCGCAGATACGCAGTATTTT
V: TRBV28; D: TRBD1; size: NA; J: TRBJ2-1; CDR3: CASSIRTGFGSYNEQFF; DNA: TGTGCCAGCAGTATACGGACAGGTTTTGGGTCCTACAATGAGCAGTTCTTC
V: TRBV2; D: NA; size: NA; J: TRBJ2-7; CDR3: CASSVTYEQYF; DNA: TGTGCCAGCAGTGTAACCTACGAGCAGTACTTC